Below, 18 T cell receptor beta chains from the same sample are listed, as sequenced in a study of PD-L1 blockade in urothelial cancer. This sample's time point: pretreatment peripheral blood. Using immunoSEQ multiplex PCR, the repertoire was profiled, and TCRdb retains in-frame clones only, with some absent. There are about 56,000 clones in the sample; 85% to 90% occur only once, and around a sixth lies in the top ten. Sequences were derived from PBMCs, sampled around atezolizumab (anti-PD-L1) treatment. The receptors derive from a man between 65 and 85 years old with urothelial cancer.

The CDR3 DNA is TGCAACAGAACCGGGACTAGCGGGGAAAGTTACGAGCAGTACTTC. This gives the protein CNRTGTSGESYEQYF. The chain combines TRBV4-1 with TRBJ2-7; 13 nucleotides align to TRBD2. Germline-derived CDR1 and CDR2 are MGHRA and YSYEKL. The CDR3 is made up of 15 amino acids.

This rearrangement joins TRBV5-6 to TRBJ1-4; 11 bases fit TRBD1. The V segment lost 0 bases and the J segment 6 bases; nucleotides outside the gene matches: 7. CDR3 length equals 17 residues. Germline CDR1 SGHDT, CDR2 YYEEEE. CDR3 nucleotide sequence: TGTGCCAGCAGCTTGGCCAAAGGGACAGGGGGATATGAAAAACTGTTTTTT. Translated: CASSLAKGTGGYEKLFF.

This sequence joins TRBV15 and TRBJ2-5, with 7 nucleotides matching TRBD2. Germline loops: CDR1 LNHNV, CDR2 YYDKDF (reference sequence). This CDR3 contains 16 residues. J lost 2 bases, V lost 1 base, and 7 bases had no gene match. The CDR3 sequence: CATSRAGLNQQETQYF. DNA for the CDR3: TGTGCCACCAGCAGAGCGGGACTAAACCAACAAGAGACCCAGTACTTC. Supplemented by reference TRBV15 and TRBJ2-5, the full variable domain reads DAMVIQNPRYQVTQFGKPVTLSCSQTLNHNVMYWYQQKSSQAPKLLFHYYDKDFNNEADTPDNFQSRRPNTSFCFLDIRSPGLGDTAMYLCATSRAGLNQQETQYFGPGTRLLVL.

The rearrangement uses TRBV19 and TRBJ2-7; 7 nucleotides align to TRBD2. Trimming removed 5 bases from V and 3 bases from J; junction bases left unmatched: 13. CDR3 length: 16 amino acids. The germline CDR1 and CDR2 sequences are LNHDA and SQIVND (reference sequence). The CDR3 coding sequence is TGTGCCAGTAGTTCACATGGGGGGGAGCGATACTACGAGCAGTACTTC. It is translated as CASSSHGGERYYEQYF.

This chain joins TRBV14 and TRBJ2-1; TRBD1 matches at 10 bases. The CDR3 has 16 residues. Germline trimming cut 2 bases from V and 8 bases from J; bases unmatched to any gene: 9. Germline V gives CDR1 SGHDN, CDR2 FVKESK. For the CDR3, the DNA is TGTGCCAGCAGCCAATTGACGGGACAGGGGAACGATGAGCAGTTCTTC. Its protein is CASSQLTGQGNDEQFF.

This clone was counted once. V is TRBV30 and J is TRBJ2-2; 15 bases are shared with TRBD2. The CDR3 is 18 residues long. J was trimmed by 2 bases and V by 1 base; bases with no gene match: 5. Germline CDR1 and CDR2: GTSNPN and SVGIG (reference sequence). The CDR3 is CAWSALGLAGGNTGELFF. CDR3 bases: TGTGCCTGGAGTGCCCTGGGACTAGCGGGAGGTAACACCGGGGAGCTGTTTTTT.

The chain employs TRBV7-6 and TRBJ1-1; 7 bases are shared with TRBD1. The germline V gene encodes CDR1 SGHVS and CDR2 FNYEAQ. V was pared by 5 bases and J by 3 bases, with 6 bases of the junction left unmatched. The CDR3 has 14 amino acids. CDR3 sequence: CASSPGGEDTEAFF. The CDR3 DNA reads TGTGCCAGCAGCCCAGGGGGAGAGGACACTGAAGCTTTCTTT.

V is TRBV18 and J is TRBJ2-2; a weak D match, TRBD1 (7 bases). V dropped 6 bases and J dropped 3 bases, with 17 bases sitting between them. This CDR3 contains 16 residues. Germline CDR1 reads KGHSH; CDR2 reads LQKENI. The CDR3 DNA sequence: TGTGCCAGCTCCTTTTCAGGGGGGCGCGACACCGGGGAGCTGTTTTTT. Translation gives CASSFSGGRDTGELFF.

The V call is TRBV25-1, the J call TRBJ2-1, with TRBD1 matching over 7 bases. V trimming: 1 base; J trimming: 5 bases; junction bases outside the gene matches: 5. CDR3 length: 15 amino acids. The germline V gene has CDR1 MGHDK and CDR2 SYGVNS. CDR3 DNA sequence: TGTGCCAGCAGTGAATGGCAGGGGGAAAACAATGAGCAGTTCTTC. Translated: CASSEWQGENNEQFF.

This chain uses TRBV19 with TRBJ1-1; D is uncertain. The CDR3 totals 13 residues. V lost 7 bases to trimming and J lost 1 base, with 10 bases between them. Germline V lookup: CDR1 LNHDA, CDR2 SQIVND (reference sequence). CDR3 region: CASTSQSNTEAFF. The CDR3 nucleotides read TGTGCCAGTACCTCACAGTCGAACACTGAAGCTTTCTTT.

This sequence joins TRBV5-6 and TRBJ1-2; 7 bases align to TRBD1. V lost 0 bases to trimming and J lost 2 bases; unmatched junction nucleotides: 4. This CDR3 is built from 15 residues. CDR1 is SGHDT and CDR2 is YYEEEE in the germline V gene. CDR3 amino acids: CASSLAVTGNYGYTF. CDR3 DNA sequence: TGTGCCAGCAGCTTGGCCGTGACAGGGAACTATGGCTACACCTTC.

The chain combines TRBV6-1 with TRBJ2-7, with 8 bases that match TRBD1. Germline V gives CDR1 MNHNS, CDR2 SASEGT. The CDR3 has 15 amino acids. With 7 bases clipped from V and 4 bases from J, the junction kept 12 bases outside the gene matches. DNA for the CDR3: TGTGCCAGCACCTCACTTGGACAGGGCGGTTACGAGCAGTACTTC. Translating it yields CASTSLGQGGYEQYF.

This clone came up a few times. The chain couples TRBV6-1 to TRBJ2-7; TRBD1 matches 10 bases. The junction had 5 bases not matched to a gene; V was cut back by 5 bases and J by 1 base. Germline V gene lookup returns CDR1 MNHNS and CDR2 SASEGT. The CDR3 spans 15 residues. The CDR3 coding sequence is TGTGCCAGCAGTATCGACAGGGGGCCTTCCTACGAGCAGTACTTC. This translates into CASSIDRGPSYEQYF.

The rearrangement links TRBV5-1 to TRBJ2-3, with 9 positions matching TRBD1. CDR1 is SGHRS, CDR2 YFSETQ, per germline. There are 14 residues in the CDR3. V was clipped by 4 bases and J by 3 bases; unmatched bases: 3. As DNA, the CDR3 is TGCGCCAGCAGCGATGACAGGGGGACAGATACGCAGTATTTT. This codes for CASSDDRGTDTQYF.

About this clone itself: At one boundary the junction diverges from the germline segment, which might be a read error. The chain has TRBV7-7 and TRBJ2-1, with 12 nucleotides matching TRBD2. Germline CDR1 reads SSHAT; CDR2 reads FNYEAQ (reference sequence). CDR3 size: 14 residues. CDR3 residues: CASSPTSGRSEQFF. CDR3 nucleotide sequence: TGTGCTAGCAGCCCGACTAGCGGGAGAAGCGAGCAGTTCTTC.

In nucleotides, the CDR3 is TGTGCCAGCAGCCTCAATTCGGGACTCGCTCCGGAGCAGTATTTT. Amino acid sequence: CASSLNSGLAPEQYF. The chain uses TRBV7-6 and TRBJ2-3, with a weak D call TRBD2 (6 bases). Germline V lookup: CDR1 SGHVS, CDR2 FNYEAQ. The CDR3 length is 15 residues. The V and J ends lost 5 bases and 11 bases respectively, with 23 bases between them.

The J gene is TRBJ2-7, the V gene TRBV7-9; no firm D call. The CDR3 extends over 11 amino acids. The V end lost 4 bases, the J end lost 3 bases, and 4 bases lay between the germline ends. The germline gives CDR1 SEHNR, CDR2 FQNEAQ (reference sequence). This CDR3 reads CASSSYYEQYF. DNA for the CDR3: TGTGCCAGCAGCTCCTACTACGAGCAGTACTTC.

The chain joins TRBV10-2 to TRBJ1-1; a weak D match, TRBD1 (5 bases). Trimming left V 3 bases short and J 3 bases short, with 11 bases between. Per the germline V gene, CDR1 is WSHSY and CDR2 is SAAADI. CDR3 length: 14 amino acids. DNA for the CDR3: TGCGCCAGCAGTGAAGGGGCAGGGTACACTGAAGCTTTCTTT. Protein product: CASSEGAGYTEAFF.